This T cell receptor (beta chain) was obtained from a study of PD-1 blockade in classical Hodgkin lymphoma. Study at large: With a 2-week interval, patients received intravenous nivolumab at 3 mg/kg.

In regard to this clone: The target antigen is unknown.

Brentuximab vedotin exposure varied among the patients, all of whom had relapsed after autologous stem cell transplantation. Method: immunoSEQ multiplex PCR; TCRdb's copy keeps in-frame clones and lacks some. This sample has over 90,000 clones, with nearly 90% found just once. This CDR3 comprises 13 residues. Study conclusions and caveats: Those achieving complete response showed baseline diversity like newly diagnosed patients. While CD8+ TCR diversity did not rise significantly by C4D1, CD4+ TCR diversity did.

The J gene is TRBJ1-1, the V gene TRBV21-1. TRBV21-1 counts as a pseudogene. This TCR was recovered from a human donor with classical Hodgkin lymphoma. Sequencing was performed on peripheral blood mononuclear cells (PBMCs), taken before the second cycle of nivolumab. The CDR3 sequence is CATDLDGNTEAFF. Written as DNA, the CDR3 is TGTGCCACCGACCTTGACGGGAACACTGAAGCTTTCTTT.